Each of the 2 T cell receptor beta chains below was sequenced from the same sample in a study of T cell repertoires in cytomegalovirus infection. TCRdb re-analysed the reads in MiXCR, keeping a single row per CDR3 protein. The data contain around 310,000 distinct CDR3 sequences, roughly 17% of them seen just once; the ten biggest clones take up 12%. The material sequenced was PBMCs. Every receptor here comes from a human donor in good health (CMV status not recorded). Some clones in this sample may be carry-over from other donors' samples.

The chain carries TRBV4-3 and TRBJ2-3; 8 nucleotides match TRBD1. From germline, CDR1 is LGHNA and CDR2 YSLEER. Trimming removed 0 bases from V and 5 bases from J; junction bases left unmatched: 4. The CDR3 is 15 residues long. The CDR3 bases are TGCGCCAGCAGCCAAGAGAGGGACAGGAAAGATACGCAGTATTTT. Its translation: CASSQERDRKDTQYF.

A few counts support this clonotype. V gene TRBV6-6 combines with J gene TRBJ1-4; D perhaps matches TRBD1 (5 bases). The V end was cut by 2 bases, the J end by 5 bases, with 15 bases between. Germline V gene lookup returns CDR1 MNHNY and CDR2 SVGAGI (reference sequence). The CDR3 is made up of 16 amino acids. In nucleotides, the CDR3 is TGTGCCAGCAGTTACGAGCACAGGAGACAGAATGAAAAACTGTTTTTT. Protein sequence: CASSYEHRRQNEKLFF.